Included here is one T cell receptor beta chain sequence, with context. Its antigen is as yet unknown. TCRdb's copy holds only in-frame clones and misses some; the assay was immunoSEQ multiplex PCR. The table lists over 90,000 clones, approximately 88% of them singletons, with roughly 22% in the top ten. The record originates from a study of T cell responses to AZD1222 COVID-19 vaccine. General study points: White British donors predominated, females outnumbered males, and clonal diversity was possibly underestimated. Epitopes outside B.1.351 and B.1.1.7 mutated regions reportedly drew nearly half of spike TCRs. After two AZD1222 doses, spike-specific TCR breadth and depth rose versus day 0. Researchers took repertoire samples only after the peak T cell response had come.

The CDR3 contains 12 residues. The ends were cut back, 4 bases at V and 9 bases at J, with 10 bases in the middle. Germline V CDR1 and CDR2: MDHEN, SYDVKM. The genes are TRBV28 and TRBJ1-5; no clear D gene. The source of this sequence is an adult in good health. The input for sequencing was peripheral blood, taken on day 0 of AZD1222 vaccination. CDR3 loop: CASSSGVRPQHF. In DNA form, the CDR3 reads TGTGCCAGCAGTTCCGGGGTGCGGCCCCAGCATTTT.